This TCR beta chain was sequenced for a study of shared clonotypes between healthy human individuals. The table came from immunoSEQ multiplex PCR; TCRdb's copy has only in-frame clones and leaves some out. The repertoire holds millions of clones, with 85% to 95% as singletons. CDR3 size: 17 residues. Trimming at V came to 4 bases and at J to 3 bases, leaving 15 bases not matched to a gene. Germline CDR1 and CDR2: MNHEY and SMNVEV (reference sequence). This receptor was taken from a man aged 18 to 35 in good health. Sequencing used naive CD4+ T cells sorted from blood. The subset here: CD45RA+ positively selected. The chain uses TRBV27 and TRBJ2-7, with 7 bases matching TRBD1. This chain's CDR3 is CASSSYPRQGRGYEQYF. CDR3 bases: TGTGCCAGCAGTTCCTACCCCCGACAGGGCAGGGGCTACGAGCAGTACTTC.